This record covers a single TCR beta chain. V was clipped by 5 bases and J by 9 bases, with 14 bases between them. This CDR3 is 13 amino acids long. Germline CDR1 and CDR2: SGHVS and FQNEAQ. Profiled with immunoSEQ multiplex PCR; TCRdb holds only in-frame clones, not every one. The table lists under 90,000 clones, 95% to 97% of them singletons, with 0.2% to 0.25% in the top ten. This entry is derived from a study of technical replicates of blood from a few donors. V is TRBV7-8 and J is TRBJ2-1; D remains ambiguous. This TCR was sampled from a human donor in good health. The material sequenced was T cells isolated from PBMCs. The CDR3 bases are TGTGCCAGCAGCCCGCTGTCCGGTATTGAGCAGTTCTTC. Residues: CASSPLSGIEQFF.